The TCR beta chain described here comes from a study of blood T cells in healthy people across ages. Overall study findings and caveats: Comparison with aged donors showed that long-lived donors had more naive CD4+ cells and higher diversity.

In regard to this clonotype: Its antigen is unknown.

Isolated PBMCs totaled at least 6.5 million in each sample. A minimum of 6 micrograms of total RNA was extracted per sample. Sample-barcoded 5' priming and a J-beta primer mix drove a second PCR of about 6 to 11 cycles. All samples yielded 2.5 million or more CDR3-containing paired-end reads. TCRdb re-derived calls from the 5' RACE reads in MiXCR, one entry per CDR3 protein. This sample has 450,000 to 700,000 distinct CDR3 sequences, with approximately 27% found just once. This sequence was found in a woman in her seventies in good health. Sequenced: blood.

CDR3 sequence reads: CSARRREGAGELFF. CDR3 DNA: TGCAGTGCTAGACGGAGGGAAGGGGCCGGGGAGCTGTTTTTT. The chain joins TRBV20-1 to TRBJ2-2; the D gene is possibly TRBD2 (6 bases). V lost 2 bases to trimming and J lost 6 bases, with 13 bases between them. The CDR3 consists of 14 residues. Germline-derived CDR1 and CDR2 are DFQATT and SNEGSKA (reference sequence).